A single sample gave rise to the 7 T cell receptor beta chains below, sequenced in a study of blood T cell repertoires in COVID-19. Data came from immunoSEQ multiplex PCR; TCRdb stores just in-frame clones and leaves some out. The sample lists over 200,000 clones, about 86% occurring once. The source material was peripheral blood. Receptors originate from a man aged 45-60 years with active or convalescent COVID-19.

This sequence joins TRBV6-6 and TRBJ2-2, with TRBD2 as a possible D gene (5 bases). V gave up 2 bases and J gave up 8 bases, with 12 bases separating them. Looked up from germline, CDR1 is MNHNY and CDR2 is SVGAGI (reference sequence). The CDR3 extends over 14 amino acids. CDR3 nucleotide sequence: TGTGCCAGCAGTTACAGCCTAGCAACAGGGGAGCTGTTTTTT. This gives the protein CASSYSLATGELFF.

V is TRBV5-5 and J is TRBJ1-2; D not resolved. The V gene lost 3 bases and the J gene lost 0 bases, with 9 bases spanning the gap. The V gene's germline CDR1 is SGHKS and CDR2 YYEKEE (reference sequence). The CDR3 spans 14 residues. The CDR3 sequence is CASSSSPSNYGYTF. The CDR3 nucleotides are TGTGCCAGCAGCTCTTCTCCCTCTAACTATGGCTACACCTTC.

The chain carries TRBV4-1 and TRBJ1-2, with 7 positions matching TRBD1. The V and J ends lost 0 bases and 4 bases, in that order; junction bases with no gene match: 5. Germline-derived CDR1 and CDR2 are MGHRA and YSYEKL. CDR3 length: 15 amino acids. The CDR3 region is CASSQEQGGPYGYTF. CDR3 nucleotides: TGCGCCAGCAGCCAAGAGCAGGGGGGCCCCTATGGCTACACCTTC.

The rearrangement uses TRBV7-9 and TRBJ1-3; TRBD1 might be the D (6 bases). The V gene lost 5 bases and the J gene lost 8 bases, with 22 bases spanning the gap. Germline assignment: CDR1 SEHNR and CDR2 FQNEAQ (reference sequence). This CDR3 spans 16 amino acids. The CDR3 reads CASSPRPQGFGDTIYF. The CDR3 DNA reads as TGTGCCAGCAGCCCCCGTCCTCAGGGGTTTGGGGACACCATATATTTT.

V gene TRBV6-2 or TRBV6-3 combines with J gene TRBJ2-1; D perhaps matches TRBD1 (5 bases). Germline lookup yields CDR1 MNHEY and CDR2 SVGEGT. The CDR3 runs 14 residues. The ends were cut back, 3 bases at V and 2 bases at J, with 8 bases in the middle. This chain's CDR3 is CASSYTGPYNEQFF. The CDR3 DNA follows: TGTGCCAGCAGTTATACAGGCCCCTACAATGAGCAGTTCTTC.

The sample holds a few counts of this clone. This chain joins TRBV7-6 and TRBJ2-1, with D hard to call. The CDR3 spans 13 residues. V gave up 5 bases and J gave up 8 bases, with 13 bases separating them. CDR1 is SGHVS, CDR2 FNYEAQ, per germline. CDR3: CASSLGRRDEQFF. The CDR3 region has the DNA TGTGCCAGCAGCCTCGGAAGGAGAGATGAGCAGTTCTTC.

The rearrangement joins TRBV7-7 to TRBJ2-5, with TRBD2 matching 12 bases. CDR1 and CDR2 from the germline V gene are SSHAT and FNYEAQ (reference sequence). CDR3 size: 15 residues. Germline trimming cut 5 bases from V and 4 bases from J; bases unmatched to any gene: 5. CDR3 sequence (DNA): TGTGCCAGCAGCAACCCGGGACTAGCGGGAGAGACCCAGTACTTC. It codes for CASSNPGLAGETQYF. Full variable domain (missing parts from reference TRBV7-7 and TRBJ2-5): GAGVSQSPRYKVTKRGQDVTLRCDPISSHATLYWYQQALGQGPEFLTYFNYEAQPDKSGLPSDRFSAERPEGSISTLTIQRTEQRDSAMYRCASSNPGLAGETQYFGPGTRLLVL.